A single sample gave rise to the 10 T cell receptor beta chains below, sequenced in a study of T-cell memory formation after mild COVID-19. MiXCR, applied by TCRdb to the 5' RACE reads, yields one record per CDR3 protein. The table includes some 290,000 distinct CDR3 sequences, roughly 16% detected once. Sample: PBMCs or a T cell subset sorted from them (not recorded which). These receptors all stem from a man aged 18 to 35 who had mild COVID-19 (a few samples of this study predate the infection). Cell type and time point are not known.

This clonotype was seen a few times. This chain joins TRBV14 and TRBJ2-3; the match to TRBD2 covers 8 bases. The V gene's germline CDR1 is SGHDN and CDR2 FVKESK. This CDR3 is 17 amino acids long. Trimming at V came to 6 bases and at J to 4 bases, leaving 15 bases not matched to a gene. CDR3 sequence reads: CASSIFVSGEEADTQYF. The DNA for the CDR3 is TGTGCCAGCAGTATATTCGTTAGCGGGGAGGAGGCAGATACGCAGTATTTT.

A few counts support this clonotype. This rearrangement joins TRBV9 to TRBJ2-7, with D maybe TRBD2 (6 bases). The CDR3 totals 14 residues. Germline V CDR1 and CDR2: SGDLS, YYNGEE. V was cut by 2 bases and J by 3 bases, with 12 bases left in between. The CDR3 DNA reads as TGTGCCAGCAGCGTCCGGGACTCCCACTACGAGCAGTACTTC. Amino acid sequence: CASSVRDSHYEQYF.

V is TRBV15 and J is TRBJ2-5, with 7 nucleotides matching TRBD1. Germline assignment: CDR1 LNHNV and CDR2 YYDKDF (reference sequence). Unmatched junction bases numbered 6, after V lost 6 bases and J lost 2 bases. CDR3 length: 14 residues. DNA of the CDR3: TGTGCCACCAGAAGGGACAGAAATCAAGAGACCCAGTACTTC. Amino acids: CATRRDRNQETQYF.

The chain joins TRBV5-1 to TRBJ2-3; TRBD1 matches 8 bases. The CDR3 length is 14 residues. Germline V gene sequence: CDR1 SGHRS, CDR2 YFSETQ. The trim removed 2 bases at V and 4 bases at J, leaving 3 bases unmatched. In DNA, the CDR3 is TGCGCCAGCAGCTTCTACAGGGGGGCAGATACGCAGTATTTT. Amino acid sequence: CASSFYRGADTQYF. The variable domain in full, with the rest retrieved from reference TRBV5-1 and TRBJ2-3, is KAGVTQTPRYLIKTRGQQVTLSCSPISGHRSVSWYQQTPGQGLQFLFEYFSETQRNKGNFPGRFSGRQFSNSRSEMNVSTLELGDSALYLCASSFYRGADTQYFGPGTRLTVL.

As for this clonotype: A much larger clone is a single base away; this may be a read error. The rearrangement links TRBV2 to TRBJ1-6, with D maybe TRBD1 (6 bases). This CDR3 has 13 amino acids. Looked up from germline, CDR1 is SNHLY and CDR2 is FYNNEI. The CDR3 DNA reads as TGTGCCAGCAGTGGGGACACATATTCACCCATCCACTTT. Its protein product is CASSGDTYSPIHF.

The chain has TRBV6-5 and TRBJ1-2; perhaps TRBD1 as D (6 bases). V gave up 5 bases and J gave up 4 bases, with 17 bases separating them. Germline V gives CDR1 MNHEY, CDR2 SVGAGI. This CDR3 is built from 15 residues. CDR3 sequence (DNA): TGTGCCAGCAGTACGGTTGGAACAGGGCGCTATGGCTACACCTTC. This encodes CASSTVGTGRYGYTF.

This clonotype showed up just a few times. This rearrangement joins TRBV27 to TRBJ2-7; D is uncertain. Germline loops: CDR1 MNHEY, CDR2 SMNVEV (reference sequence). The CDR3 has 15 residues. V shed 6 bases and J shed 4 bases, with 19 bases lying between them. CDR3: CASSYLGSTAYEQYF. CDR3 DNA sequence: TGTGCCAGCAGCTACCTCGGGTCCACCGCTTACGAGCAGTACTTC.

This clonotype was picked up a small number of times. This sequence joins TRBV20-1 and TRBJ2-7; TRBD2 agrees at 8 bases. Per the germline V gene, CDR1 is DFQATT and CDR2 is SNEGSKA (reference sequence). V lost 2 bases and J lost 2; bases outside the gene matches: 5. This CDR3 has 14 amino acids. Here the CDR3 DNA reads TGCAGTGCTAGAACCGAAGCGGGGGCCTACGAGCAGTACGTC. Its translation is CSARTEAGAYEQYV.

This clonotype was recorded a few times. The V gene is TRBV29-1, the J gene TRBJ1-2; D not certain. This CDR3 is 14 amino acids long. Germline CDR1 and CDR2: SQVTM and ANQGSEA. V was shortened by 7 bases and J by 4 bases, with 19 bases between the two germline ends. CDR3 in DNA: TGCAGCGATAACTCCTTAGGGCACTTCTATGGCTACACCTTC. This translates into CSDNSLGHFYGYTF.

This clonotype was recorded a few times. The chain is built from TRBV24-1 and TRBJ1-5, with TRBD1 matching 8 bases. CDR1 KGHDR and CDR2 SFDVKD come from the germline V gene. The CDR3 extends over 13 amino acids. V was clipped by 7 bases and J by 10 bases; unmatched bases: 8. For the CDR3, the DNA is TGTGCCACCAGCGCGGACAGGGCCGTCCCCCAGCATTTT. This encodes CATSADRAVPQHF.